A single sample gave rise to the 3 T cell receptor beta chains below, sequenced in a study of blood T cells in healthy people across ages. Using a J-beta primer mix together with a sample-barcoded 5' primer, a second PCR was run for roughly 6 to 12 cycles. TCRdb re-called the 5' RACE reads through MiXCR, storing one row per CDR3 protein. Of approximately 800,000 distinct CDR3 sequences detected, 20% to 30% appear once; the ten largest clones hold roughly 3.1%. This same sample was also taken into another study, of T cells of mothers and their children.

What was sequenced was blood. The receptors come from a boy younger than 18 in good health.

The chain links TRBV19 to TRBJ1-5, with TRBD1 matching over 8 bases. The CDR3 is 16 residues long. J lost 4 bases, V lost 4 bases, and 9 bases had no gene match. CDR1 and CDR2 (germline): LNHDA, SQIVND (reference sequence). The CDR3 is CASSTSGTGLNQPQHF. CDR3 DNA sequence: TGTGCCAGTAGTACGTCCGGGACAGGCCTTAATCAGCCCCAGCATTTT.

The chain combines TRBV29-1 with TRBJ1-2, with unresolved D. This CDR3 comprises 13 residues. Trimming removed 2 bases at V and 1 base at J, with 8 bases between. Germline values: CDR1 SQVTM, CDR2 ANQGSEA. The DNA for the CDR3 is TGCAGCGTTGAAACCGCCTATAACTATGGCTACACCTTC. The encoded protein is CSVETAYNYGYTF.

CDR3 sequence reads: CATSRALANTIYF. DNA of the CDR3: TGTGCCACCAGCAGGGCCCTCGCAAACACCATATATTTT. The rearrangement links TRBV15 to TRBJ1-3; D call uncertain. The V end lost 3 bases, the J end lost 6 bases, and 9 bases lay between the germline ends. The CDR3 extends over 13 amino acids. Germline CDR1 and CDR2: LNHNV and YYDKDF (reference sequence).